This T cell receptor beta chain was recovered during a study of cytomegalovirus exposure and HLA in healthy donors. Notes on this clone: What it binds is unknown.

This PCR relied on a set of 60 Vbeta primers and 13 Jbeta primers. Here immunoSEQ multiplex PCR was the method, and the copy in TCRdb shows in-frame clones only, minus some. The sample has some 120,000 clones; 75% are singletons. Germline lookup yields CDR1 SQVTM and CDR2 ANQGSEA. V was cut by 7 bases and J by 2 bases, with 9 bases left in between. The CDR3 has 11 amino acids. Broader study findings: Cytomegalovirus association was listed for roughly 160 TCR beta chains. Sequencing likely generated an artifact that appeared as a cluster of highly shared sequence variants. Reports credit the classifier with highly specific, highly sensitive diagnosis of cytomegalovirus status.

The V gene is TRBV29-1, the J gene TRBJ2-7; D may be TRBD2 (5 bases). The TCR originated in a middle-aged woman in good health and CMV-seropositive. Material for sequencing was PBMCs. The CDR3 loop reads CSARETYEQYF. Written as DNA, the CDR3 is TGCAGCGCCCGGGAAACCTACGAGCAGTACTTC.